Shown below are 24 T cell receptor beta chains from a single sample sequenced in a study of cytomegalovirus exposure and HLA in healthy donors. Primers: 60 Vbeta forward and 13 Jbeta reverse. The table came from immunoSEQ multiplex PCR; TCRdb's copy has only in-frame clones and leaves some out. There are 150,000 to 200,000 clones in the sample; approximately 85% occur only once, and 2% to 2.5% lies in the top ten. The sample taken for sequencing was PBMCs. The source of these receptors is a woman aged 45-65 years in good health and CMV-seronegative.

This clone appeared a single time. The chain is built from TRBV7-9 and TRBJ2-5, with a weak D call TRBD2 (5 bases). Germline assignment: CDR1 SEHNR and CDR2 FQNEAQ (reference sequence). The CDR3 is made up of 16 amino acids. V was pared by 5 bases and J by 2 bases, with 18 bases between. Here the CDR3 DNA reads TGTGCCAGCAGCCAACGACTGACCGGGAAACAAGAGACCCAGTACTTC. Its translation is CASSQRLTGKQETQYF. The whole variable domain, filled in from reference TRBV7-9 and TRBJ2-5, reads DTGVSQNPRHKITKRGQNVTFRCDPISEHNRLYWYRQTLGQGPEFLTYFQNEAQLEKSRLLSDRFSAERPKGSFSTLEIQRTEQGDSAMYLCASSQRLTGKQETQYFGPGTRLLVL.

V and J are TRBV30 and TRBJ1-5; D call uncertain. The V end was cut by 2 bases, the J end by 9 bases, with 14 bases between. The CDR3 totals 13 residues. CDR1 and CDR2 from the germline V gene are GTSNPN and SVGIG (reference sequence). DNA of the CDR3: TGTGCCTGGAGTTCATCATTGGCTCGGCCCCAGCATTTT. It is translated as CAWSSSLARPQHF. Looking up the rest from reference TRBV30 and TRBJ1-5 gives the full variable domain: SQTIHQWPATLVQPVGSPLSLECTVEGTSNPNLYWYRQAAGRGLQLLFYSVGIGQISSEVPQNLSASRPQDRQFILSSKKLLLSDSGFYLCAWSSSLARPQHFGDGTRLSIL.

The V gene is TRBV5-1, the J gene TRBJ2-7; no clear D. Deletions cut 0 bases from V and 10 bases from J, with 23 bases between. The CDR3 has 16 amino acids. CDR1 is SGHRS, CDR2 YFSETQ, per germline. CDR3 sequence reads: CASSLATPGPLERQYF. For the CDR3, the DNA is TGCGCCAGCAGCTTGGCCACACCGGGTCCCCTCGAGAGACAGTACTTC.

The chain couples TRBV10-1 to TRBJ2-1; unclear D gene. Germline lookup yields CDR1 WNHNN and CDR2 SYGVQD (reference sequence). This CDR3 region has 13 residues. Trimming took off 0 bases at V and 10 bases at J, with 10 bases between the two ends. This CDR3 reads CASSESLSKEQFF. The CDR3 region has the DNA TGCGCCAGCAGTGAGTCGTTGTCTAAAGAGCAGTTCTTC.

As for this clone: A read error may produce the germline difference seen at one junction end. V is TRBV7-9 and J is TRBJ2-3, with TRBD2 as a possible D gene (6 bases). CDR1 SEHNR and CDR2 FQNEAQ come from the germline V gene (reference sequence). CDR3 length: 15 residues. DNA of the CDR3: TGTTCCAGCAGCTCCCTGACTAGTCGCACAGATACGCAGTATTTT. Amino acids: CSSSSLTSRTDTQYF.

The chain couples TRBV19 to TRBJ1-3, with a possible D match to TRBD1 (5 bases). Germline V CDR1 and CDR2: LNHDA, SQIVND (reference sequence). The CDR3 is made up of 15 amino acids. V was pared by 5 bases and J by 2 bases, with 13 bases between. As DNA, the CDR3 is TGTGCCAGTAGTGATACGGGACTTCCTGGAAACACCATATATTTT. It specifies CASSDTGLPGNTIYF. Filled out from reference TRBV19 and TRBJ1-3, the complete variable domain reads DGGITQSPKYLFRKEGQNVTLSCEQNLNHDAMYWYRQDPGQGLRLIYYSQIVNDFQKGDIAEGYSVSREKKESFPLTVTSAQKNPTAFYLCASSDTGLPGNTIYFGEGSWLTVV.

The chain has TRBV11-2 and TRBJ2-7; no clear D. CDR3 length equals 13 residues. In germline, CDR1 is SGHAT, CDR2 FQNNGV. Trimming removed 3 bases from V and 2 bases from J, with 8 bases in between. CDR3 amino acids: CASSFTQTYEQYF. The CDR3 DNA follows: TGTGCCAGCAGCTTTACACAGACCTACGAGCAGTACTTC.

This chain connects TRBV4-3 to TRBJ2-7, with 7 bases lining up with TRBD2. Germline V gene lookup returns CDR1 LGHNA and CDR2 YSLEER. V dropped 1 base and J dropped 0; count of bases not matched to a gene: 12. This CDR3 has 18 residues. The DNA of the CDR3 is TGCGCCAGCAGCCAAGGAATCACGGGACTACCCTCCTCCTACGAGCAGTACTTC. Translation: CASSQGITGLPSSYEQYF.

The rearrangement uses TRBV29-1 and TRBJ2-5, with D possibly being TRBD1 (5 bases). V gave up 5 bases and J gave up 4 bases, with 11 bases separating them. This CDR3 comprises 12 residues. Germline CDR1 reads SQVTM; CDR2 reads ANQGSEA. Here the CDR3 reads CSVFRDGETQYF. The CDR3 bases are TGCAGCGTTTTCAGGGATGGAGAGACCCAGTACTTC.

The chain is built from TRBV6-5 and TRBJ2-7; 9 bases are shared with TRBD1. V lost 6 bases to trimming and J lost 2 bases; unmatched junction nucleotides: 5. The germline CDR1 and CDR2 sequences are MNHEY and SVGAGI. The CDR3 is 14 amino acids. The CDR3 here is CASSKDRGTYEQYF. For the CDR3, the DNA is TGTGCCAGCAGCAAAGACAGGGGGACCTACGAGCAGTACTTC.

This chain uses TRBV19 with TRBJ2-1; D is possibly TRBD1 (6 bases). CDR3 length equals 15 residues. Germline V lookup: CDR1 LNHDA, CDR2 SQIVND (reference sequence). The V and J ends lost 5 bases and 1 base respectively, with 12 bases between them. The chain's CDR3 is CASSGGSGSYNEQFF. The CDR3 coding sequence is TGTGCCAGTAGTGGGGGCAGTGGATCCTACAATGAGCAGTTCTTC.

The chain has TRBV18 and TRBJ2-4, with D perhaps TRBD1 (5 bases). V was cut by 6 bases and J by 1 base, with 16 bases left in between. This CDR3 spans 16 amino acids. Germline assignment: CDR1 KGHSH and CDR2 LQKENI. The CDR3 loop reads CASSPTLTAAKNIQYF. CDR3 nucleotide sequence: TGTGCCAGCTCGCCTACCTTGACAGCCGCCAAAAACATTCAGTACTTC.

Regarding this clone: Within the sample, other DNA sequences also encode this same CDR3. V is TRBV5-1 and J is TRBJ2-3, with TRBD2 identical over 12 bases. V shed 5 bases, J shed 2 bases, and the junction held 3 bases outside the gene matches. This CDR3 has 15 amino acids. Germline V gives CDR1 SGHRS, CDR2 YFSETQ. CDR3 sequence reads: CASRLAGGATDTQYF. CDR3 coding DNA: TGCGCCAGCAGACTAGCGGGGGGCGCCACAGATACGCAGTATTTT.

V usage is TRBV29-1 and J usage is TRBJ1-2, with D uncertain. V was cut by 7 bases and J by 6 bases, with 12 bases left in between. This CDR3 region has 11 residues. Germline CDR1 reads SQVTM; CDR2 reads ANQGSEA. Written as DNA, the CDR3 is TGCAGCGCCGACGGGGTGGATGGCTACACCTTC. It yields the protein CSADGVDGYTF.

V is TRBV6-6 and J is TRBJ2-5; 7 positions agree with TRBD2. Looked up from germline, CDR1 is MNHNY and CDR2 is SVGAGI (reference sequence). The CDR3 loop spans 13 amino acids. Trimming removed 6 bases from V and 3 bases from J; junction bases left unmatched: 4. The CDR3 spells CASSRGREETQYF. The CDR3 region has the DNA TGTGCCAGCAGCCGGGGGAGGGAAGAGACCCAGTACTTC.

The chain links TRBV19 to TRBJ2-7; 10 bases align to TRBD2. Per the germline V gene, CDR1 is LNHDA and CDR2 is SQIVND (reference sequence). The CDR3 totals 15 residues. The V and J ends lost 6 bases and 0 bases, in that order; junction bases with no gene match: 5. The CDR3: CASRRTSGSSYEQYF. The CDR3 DNA is TGTGCCAGTAGAAGGACTAGCGGAAGCTCCTACGAGCAGTACTTC.

The chain uses TRBV5-1 and TRBJ2-1; 8 nucleotides agree with TRBD1. From germline, CDR1 is SGHRS and CDR2 YFSETQ. The V segment lost 0 bases and the J segment 1 base; nucleotides outside the gene matches: 6. The CDR3 covers 17 residues. The CDR3 reads CASSLVQGAGSYNEQFF. CDR3 DNA sequence: TGCGCCAGCAGCTTGGTTCAGGGGGCAGGGTCCTACAATGAGCAGTTCTTC.

The chain couples TRBV5-1 to TRBJ2-3; 9 bases are shared with TRBD1. CDR3 length: 15 amino acids. Germline loops: CDR1 SGHRS, CDR2 YFSETQ. V shed 5 bases, J shed 5 bases, and the junction held 9 bases outside the gene matches. In DNA, the CDR3 is TGCGCCAGCAGACTTCCTGGACAGGGGAAAGATACGCAGTATTTT. This codes for CASRLPGQGKDTQYF.

The rearrangement links TRBV5-1 to TRBJ1-1, with D unclear. The CDR3 spans 16 residues. CDR1 and CDR2 (germline): SGHRS, YFSETQ. V was shortened by 3 bases and J by 1 base, with 16 bases between the two germline ends. The CDR3 coding sequence is TGCGCCAGCAGCTATCCGCCCGGGAGGCAGAACACTGAAGCTTTCTTT. This gives the protein CASSYPPGRQNTEAFF.

This clone was observed a few times. Other DNA sequences of this sample code for an identical CDR3. The chain recombines TRBV19 with TRBJ1-1, with TRBD1 as a possible D gene (5 bases). The CDR3 has 12 residues. Germline values: CDR1 LNHDA, CDR2 SQIVND (reference sequence). Between the trimmed V and J ends, which lost 7 bases and 1 base, there was a span of 7 bases. The CDR3 nucleotides read TGTGCCAGTAAAACAGGGAACACTGAAGCTTTCTTT. Its translation is CASKTGNTEAFF.

The V gene is TRBV2, the J gene TRBJ1-1, with D unclear. The CDR3 covers 16 residues. Germline V gene lookup returns CDR1 SNHLY and CDR2 FYNNEI. V gave up 0 bases and J gave up 0 bases, with 11 bases separating them. CDR3 loop: CASSEALQVMNTEAFF. CDR3 in DNA: TGTGCCAGCAGTGAAGCGCTTCAGGTCATGAACACTGAAGCTTTCTTT.

The chain couples TRBV4-2 to TRBJ1-2, with 9 bases lining up with TRBD1. The CDR3 spans 14 residues. CDR1 LGHNA and CDR2 YNFKEQ come from the germline V gene. V lost 0 bases and J lost 8; bases outside the gene matches: 4. CDR3 residues: CASSQDPDRGGYTF. The CDR3 DNA reads as TGTGCCAGCAGCCAAGATCCTGACAGGGGGGGCTACACCTTC.

The sample holds one count of this clone. This rearrangement joins TRBV28 to TRBJ2-7; 9 nucleotides agree with TRBD1. Germline V lookup: CDR1 MDHEN, CDR2 SYDVKM. V lost 4 bases, J lost 0 bases, and 7 bases stayed unmatched. This CDR3 region has 16 residues. The CDR3 spells CASSWAGTGLSYEQYF. CDR3 sequence (DNA): TGTGCCAGCAGTTGGGCCGGGACAGGGCTCTCCTACGAGCAGTACTTC.

The CDR3 reads CASSQEYSSYEQYF. Written as DNA, the CDR3 is TGCGCCAGCAGCCAAGAATACAGCTCCTACGAGCAGTACTTC. The chain combines TRBV4-1 with TRBJ2-7; D gene ambiguous. Germline loops: CDR1 MGHRA, CDR2 YSYEKL. The CDR3 totals 14 residues. Trimming removed 0 bases at V and 0 bases at J, with 6 bases between.